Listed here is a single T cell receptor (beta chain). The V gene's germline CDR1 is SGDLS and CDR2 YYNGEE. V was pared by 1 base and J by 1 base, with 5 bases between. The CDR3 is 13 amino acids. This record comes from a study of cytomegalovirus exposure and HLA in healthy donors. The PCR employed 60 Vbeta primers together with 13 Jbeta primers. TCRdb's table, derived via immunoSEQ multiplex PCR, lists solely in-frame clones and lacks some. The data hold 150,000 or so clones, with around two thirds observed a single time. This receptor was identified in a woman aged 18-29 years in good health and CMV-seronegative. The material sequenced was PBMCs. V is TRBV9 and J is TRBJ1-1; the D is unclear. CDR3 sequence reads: CASSVLGNTEAFF. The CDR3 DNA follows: TGTGCCAGCAGCGTACTCGGGAACACTGAAGCTTTCTTT.